This T cell receptor (beta chain) was obtained from a study of PD-1 blockade in classical Hodgkin lymphoma. The germline gives CDR1 SGHVS, CDR2 FNYEAQ. V was pared by 11 bases and J by 3 bases, with 8 bases between. The CDR3 spans 11 residues. Time point specified: cycle 4 day 1 (C4D1), after 6 weeks of nivolumab. Each and every patient relapsed after autologous stem cell transplantation, and patients got differing brentuximab vedotin exposure. Only in-frame clones appear in the TCRdb table, and some are missing; sequencing was by immunoSEQ multiplex PCR. The sample holds approximately 27,000 clones, 82% seen once.

The chain links TRBV7-6 to TRBJ2-1; D unresolved. The sequences come from peripheral blood mononuclear cells (PBMCs), collected before the fourth cycle of nivolumab. This TCR was recovered from a human donor with classical Hodgkin lymphoma. The CDR3 DNA is TGTGCCTCCGTTAACTACAATGAGCAGTTCTTC. This codes for CASVNYNEQFF.